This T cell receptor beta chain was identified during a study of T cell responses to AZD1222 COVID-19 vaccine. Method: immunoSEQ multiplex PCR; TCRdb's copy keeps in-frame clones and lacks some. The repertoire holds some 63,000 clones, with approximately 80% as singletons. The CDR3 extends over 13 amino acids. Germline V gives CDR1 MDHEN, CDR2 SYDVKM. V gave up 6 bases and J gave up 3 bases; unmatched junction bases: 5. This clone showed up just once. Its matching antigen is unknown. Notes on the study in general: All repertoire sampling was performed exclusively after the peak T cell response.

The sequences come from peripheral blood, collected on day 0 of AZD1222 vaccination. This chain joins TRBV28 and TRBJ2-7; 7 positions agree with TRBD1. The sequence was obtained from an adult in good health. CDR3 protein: CASRAGGIYEQYF. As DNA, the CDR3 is TGTGCCAGCAGGGCAGGGGGAATCTACGAGCAGTACTTC.